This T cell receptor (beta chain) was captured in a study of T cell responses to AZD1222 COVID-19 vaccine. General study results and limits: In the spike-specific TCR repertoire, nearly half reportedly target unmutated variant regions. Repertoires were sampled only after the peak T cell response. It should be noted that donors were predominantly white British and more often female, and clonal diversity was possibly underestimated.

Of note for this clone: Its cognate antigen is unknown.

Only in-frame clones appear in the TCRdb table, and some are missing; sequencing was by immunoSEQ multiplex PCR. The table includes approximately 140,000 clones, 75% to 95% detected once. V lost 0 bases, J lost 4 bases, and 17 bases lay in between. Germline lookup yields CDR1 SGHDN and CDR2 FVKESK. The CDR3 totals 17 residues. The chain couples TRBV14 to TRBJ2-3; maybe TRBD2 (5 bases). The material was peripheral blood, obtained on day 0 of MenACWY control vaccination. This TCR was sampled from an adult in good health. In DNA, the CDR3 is TGTGCCAGCAGCCAAGAGGGAATATTAGCGAGACCAGATACGCAGTATTTT. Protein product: CASSQEGILARPDTQYF.